These 5 T cell receptor beta chains came from one sample sequenced in a study of T cells in Graves' hyperthyroidism and ophthalmopathy. The TCR beta CDR3 regions underwent amplification using RNA transcripts as the source. TCR CDR3 underwent first-round RT-PCR with the HTBI primer set. Via MiXCR, TCRdb re-called the multiplex PCR reads, giving one row per CDR3 protein. This sample has over 250,000 distinct CDR3 sequences, with approximately 26% found just once. Sequencing was performed on blood. These receptor sequences come from a man aged 35-49 years with Graves' hyperthyroidism that later progressed to Graves' ophthalmopathy.

The rearrangement joins TRBV6-2 or TRBV6-3 to TRBJ2-5; D remains unclear. Trimming cost V 8 bases and J 0 bases, with 13 bases left between them. Germline V gene lookup returns CDR1 MNHEY and CDR2 SVGEGT. The CDR3 covers 14 residues. CDR3 nucleotides: TGTGCCAGCCGAAAACTACCCTACCAAGAGACCCAGTACTTC. It translates to CASRKLPYQETQYF.

The rearrangement links TRBV2 to TRBJ2-2; 12 bases line up with TRBD2. CDR3 length equals 19 residues. Per germline, CDR1 SNHLY and CDR2 FYNNEI. The V and J ends lost 0 bases and 1 base, in that order; junction bases with no gene match: 6. The CDR3 sequence is CASSEARLAGGKNTGELFF. CDR3 nucleotides: TGTGCCAGCAGTGAAGCTCGGCTAGCGGGAGGGAAGAACACCGGGGAGCTGTTTTTT.

This clonotype was found many times. The chain has TRBV19 and TRBJ1-1, with a possible D match to TRBD1 (6 bases). The V end lost 6 bases, the J end lost 0 bases, and 11 bases lay between the germline ends. CDR1 LNHDA and CDR2 SQIVND come from the germline V gene (reference sequence). The CDR3 spans 14 residues. In nucleotides, the CDR3 is TGTGCCAGTAGAGAGACAGGAATGAACACTGAAGCTTTCTTT. As protein: CASRETGMNTEAFF.

This clonotype was counted ten times or more. DNA of the CDR3: TGCAGCGCGTACCAGGGGGCCTCCGGTGAGCAGTACTTC. It is translated as CSAYQGASGEQYF. The chain joins TRBV29-1 to TRBJ2-7; the match to TRBD1 covers 8 bases. The ends lost 7 bases at V and 7 bases at J; junction bases unmatched: 12. This CDR3 is built from 13 residues. Germline CDR1 reads SQVTM; CDR2 reads ANQGSEA.

This clonotype was detected ten times or more. The rearrangement uses TRBV6-4 and TRBJ2-7; perhaps TRBD2 as D (6 bases). The CDR3 sequence is 17 residues long. Germline CDR1 is MRHNA and CDR2 is SNTAGT. Trimming pared 7 bases from V and 2 bases from J, leaving 24 bases between. The CDR3, as DNA: TGTGCCAGCAAGAGGGACTCCTTAGGGACGGCGACCTACGAGCAGTACTTC. Translation gives CASKRDSLGTATYEQYF.